Listed below are T cell receptor beta chains from one sample, sequenced in a study of blood T cell repertoires in COVID-19. The data were produced by immunoSEQ multiplex PCR, yet TCRdb's version contains in-frame clones alone and is incomplete. The sample has 60,000 to 85,000 clones; 85% are singletons. Material for sequencing was peripheral blood. These receptors were obtained from a man in his fifties or sixties with COVID-19, enrolled during active disease. Both conserved end residues are part of each CDR3. The D gene is left open where the match is weak.

>TRBJ1-6|TRBV6-5|-
CASGGPQNSPLHF
>TRBJ2-3|TRBV30|-
CAWSRRGGDTQYF
>TRBJ2-5|TRBV11-1|TRBD2
CASSRGTSGSLETQYF
>TRBJ2-3|TRBV7-6|-
CASSFGSGKADTQYF
>TRBJ2-3|TRBV6-4|TRBD2
CASSAEGRSGRPLSTDTQYF
>TRBJ2-2|TRBV24-1|TRBD2
CATSDLGTSGRKGGELFF
>TRBJ2-1|TRBV27|TRBD2
CASSLATSGSFFVNEQFF
>TRBJ2-7|TRBV12-2|-
CASRLGPRQGGLAYEQYF
>TRBJ1-6|TRBV7-9|-
CASSLGSTRASPLHF
>TRBJ2-2|TRBV7-3|TRBD2
CASSLNPSGGQNTGELFF
>TRBJ2-1|TRBV19|TRBD2
CASSGLAGGPSVSNEQFF
>TRBJ1-2|TRBV14|-
CASSPPLKTGTYGYTF
>TRBJ2-3|TRBV9|-
CASSVDGSAVTDTQYF
>TRBJ2-3|TRBV15|-
CATAVGMATDTQYF
>TRBJ2-2|TRBV3-1/TRBV3-2|TRBD2
CASSPWFSGGHSGELFF
>TRBJ1-3|TRBV7-9|-
CASSLNSGNTIYF
>TRBJ2-7|TRBV19|-
CASRKQGTYEQYF
>TRBJ1-4|TRBV28|TRBD1
CASSSPGQNEKLFF
>TRBJ1-1|TRBV18|-
CASSRGPDTEAFF
>TRBJ2-1|TRBV10-3|TRBD2
CAINRNGLAGIYNEQFF
>TRBJ1-1|TRBV19|TRBD1
CASNLGQGGNTEAFF
>TRBJ2-7|TRBV15|-
CATSRDSSYEQYF
>TRBJ2-7|TRBV7-9|TRBD1
CASGRHRDSGYEQYF
>TRBJ1-2|TRBV30|-
CAWEGGRGDYGYTF
>TRBJ1-5|TRBV19|TRBD1
CASSIDSFGRGHQPQHF
>TRBJ2-1|TRBV4-2|-
CASSLLASQGDGEQFF
>TRBJ2-7|TRBV6-5|TRBD1
CASTPPGTAAYEQYF
>TRBJ2-1|TRBV13|-
CASDRQGGLSEQFF
>TRBJ2-3|TRBV4-2|TRBD2
CASSQETSGGATDTQYF
>TRBJ2-5|TRBV2|TRBD2
CASSEASGGNQETQYF
>TRBJ1-2|TRBV19|TRBD1
CASSIKTGGNYGYTF
>TRBJ1-6|TRBV3-1/TRBV3-2|TRBD1
CASSQGGTGESPLHF
>TRBJ1-5|TRBV7-9|-
CASSPDGILPQHF
>TRBJ2-7|TRBV3-1/TRBV3-2|TRBD1
CASSQRDRGGEQYF
>TRBJ2-1|TRBV5-6|-
CASSSDTSYNEQFF
>TRBJ2-2|TRBV6-5|-
CASSYGGVANTGELFF
>TRBJ1-1|TRBV2|-
CASSSRGAGDTEAFF
>TRBJ1-1|TRBV28|-
CASREPPGRGNTEAFF
>TRBJ1-5|TRBV3-1/TRBV3-2|-
CASSQEQGGAQPQHF
>TRBJ2-7|TRBV11-2|TRBD1
CASSPRQGIGYEQYF
>TRBJ1-3|TRBV28|TRBD1
CASSPGTGGRGNTIYF
>TRBJ2-5|TRBV7-9|-
CASSLAMGTLETQYF
>TRBJ1-1|TRBV5-1|-
CASSLGQTSLSNTEAFF
>TRBJ2-2|TRBV7-6|-
CASSLGGNRAGELFF
>TRBJ2-5|TRBV11-2|-
CASVGVETQYF
>TRBJ2-1|TRBV14|-
CASSPRDSWTNNEQFF
>TRBJ1-5|TRBV19|TRBD1
CASSWDRGRNQPQHF
>TRBJ1-2|TRBV9|-
CASSGQGVYTF
>TRBJ2-3|TRBV20-1|TRBD2
CSASPGGLAGGNADTQYF
>TRBJ2-7|TRBV5-1|-
CASSFTGESSYEQYF
>TRBJ1-2|TRBV6-6|-
CASSSSDMANGYTF
>TRBJ1-5|TRBV24-1|TRBD1
CATSDNRGGNQPQHF
>TRBJ1-4|TRBV5-6|-
CASSRTAGANEKLFF